The 19 T cell receptor beta chains below all came from one sample that was sequenced in a study of OX40 agonist ivuxolimab in advanced cancers. Library preparation employed the immunoSEQ multiplex PCR assay. TCRdb took over this immuneACCESS table, retaining in-frame rearrangements with V and J assigned. Such tables are incomplete; in checked studies, under half of the missing clones stem from an unresolved V gene, and the remainder is unexplained. The sample yields around 77,000 clones; more than 80% were counted once. The ten largest clonotypes hold more than 0.8% of the sample. Material: CD4+ or CD8+ T cells sorted from blood, obtained in a trial of the OX40 agonist ivuxolimab. The receptors were gathered from an adult with an advanced solid tumor such as melanoma, head and neck, liver or kidney cancer.

This chain links TRBV11-2 with TRBJ1-5; D is perhaps TRBD1 (6 bases). The germline CDR1 and CDR2 sequences are SGHAT and FQNNGV. V was shortened by 2 bases and J by 4 bases, with 9 bases between the two germline ends. This CDR3 has 14 amino acids. Here the CDR3 DNA reads TGTGCCAGCAGCTTAAACAGGGAAAATCAGCCCCAGCATTTT. Translating gives CASSLNRENQPQHF.

V is TRBV27 and J is TRBJ2-7, with D unclear. The ends were cut back, 3 bases at V and 5 bases at J, with 17 bases in the middle. In germline, CDR1 is MNHEY, CDR2 SMNVEV (reference sequence). This CDR3 has 15 residues. The CDR3 spells CASSFSTRPEDEQYF. CDR3 DNA: TGTGCCAGCAGTTTCTCCACCCGCCCCGAGGACGAGCAGTACTTC.

The chain couples TRBV5-8 to TRBJ1-2, with 8 bases that match TRBD1. This CDR3 region has 15 residues. V gave up 4 bases and J gave up 0 bases; unmatched junction bases: 5. From germline, CDR1 is SGHTS and CDR2 YDEGEE. The CDR3 nucleotides are TGTGCCAGCAGCACCGGACAGGGAGCTAACTATGGCTACACCTTC. It codes for CASSTGQGANYGYTF.

This clone was counted once. The chain links TRBV19 to TRBJ2-1, with a tentative D call TRBD1 (6 bases). The CDR3 length is 14 residues. CDR1 is LNHDA and CDR2 is SQIVND in the germline V gene (reference sequence). V gave up 4 bases and J gave up 8 bases, with 15 bases separating them. CDR3: CASSRQVGSDEQFF. The CDR3 DNA reads TGTGCCAGTAGTAGACAGGTAGGAAGCGATGAGCAGTTCTTC.

In its sample, this clone was seen once. This sequence joins TRBV7-9 and TRBJ1-2; maybe TRBD1 (5 bases). Germline V gene sequence: CDR1 SEHNR, CDR2 FQNEAQ (reference sequence). The V end lost 3 bases, the J end lost 2 bases, and 10 bases lay between the germline ends. The CDR3 sequence is 14 residues long. The DNA of the CDR3 is TGTGCCAGCAGCTTTCAGGGCACCAACTATGGCTACACCTTC. Residues: CASSFQGTNYGYTF. The whole variable domain, remainder taken from reference TRBV7-9 and TRBJ1-2, is DTGVSQNPRHKITKRGQNVTFRCDPISEHNRLYWYRQTLGQGPEFLTYFQNEAQLEKSRLLSDRFSAERPKGSFSTLEIQRTEQGDSAMYLCASSFQGTNYGYTFGSGTRLTVV.

The genes are TRBV28 and TRBJ1-1; D not resolved. The CDR3 runs to 13 residues. The germline V gene encodes CDR1 MDHEN and CDR2 SYDVKM. The germline V and J ends were trimmed by 7 bases and 0 bases, with 9 bases remaining between them. This CDR3 is CASTAGLNTEAFF. In DNA form, the CDR3 reads TGTGCCAGCACTGCCGGATTGAACACTGAAGCTTTCTTT.

This sequence joins TRBV2 and TRBJ2-1; D is perhaps TRBD1 or TRBD2 (5 bases each). The CDR3 sequence is 13 residues long. Germline V gene lookup returns CDR1 SNHLY and CDR2 FYNNEI. V was pared by 4 bases and J by 3 bases, with 7 bases between. This chain's CDR3 is CASSGDGYNEQFF. The CDR3 DNA reads as TGTGCCAGCAGTGGGGACGGCTACAATGAGCAGTTCTTC.

This chain connects TRBV5-6 to TRBJ1-5; tentatively, D is TRBD1 (5 bases). The V gene's germline CDR1 is SGHDT and CDR2 YYEEEE. Trimming removed 3 bases at V and 0 bases at J, with 16 bases between. The CDR3 contains 17 residues. The CDR3 reads CASSWGGTGYSNQPQHF. CDR3 DNA sequence: TGTGCCAGCAGCTGGGGGGGAACAGGTTATAGCAATCAGCCCCAGCATTTT.

The V and J genes are TRBV11-3 and TRBJ1-4; possible D gene TRBD1, 5 bases. CDR3 size: 14 residues. From germline, CDR1 is SGHNT and CDR2 YENEEA. V gave up 2 bases and J gave up 4 bases, with 8 bases separating them. The CDR3: CASSLNGGNEKLFF. The DNA of the CDR3 is TGTGCCAGCAGCTTAAACGGGGGTAATGAAAAACTGTTTTTT.

Only a few counts were recorded for this clone. V is TRBV7-3 and J is TRBJ1-1, with D possibly matching TRBD1 (5 bases). Germline V gene lookup returns CDR1 SGHTA and CDR2 FQGTGA. The V and J ends lost 4 bases and 5 bases respectively, with 11 bases between them. This CDR3 is 13 amino acids long. The CDR3 bases are TGTGCCAGCAGCTCTGTGAAGGGGACTGAAGCTTTCTTT. This sequence encodes CASSSVKGTEAFF.

This clone was observed a single time. The chain links TRBV12-2 to TRBJ2-4; TRBD2 was called by the table and not checked on the DNA. TRBV12-2 is classified as a pseudogene. The CDR3 is made up of 20 amino acids. This chain's CDR3 is CASRPPGGRFLLLAKNIQYF. CDR3 DNA sequence: TGTGCAAGTCGCCCTCCTGGCGGGAGGTTTCTTCTCTTAGCCAAAAACATTCAGTACTTC.

The chain joins TRBV6-6 to TRBJ1-1; D ambiguous. Germline-derived CDR1 and CDR2 are MNHNY and SVGAGI (reference sequence). The CDR3 has 11 residues. The V end lost 7 bases, the J end lost 3 bases, and 6 bases lay between the germline ends. Written as DNA, the CDR3 is TGTGCCAGCAACCTGGACACTGAAGCTTTCTTT. Translating it yields CASNLDTEAFF.

The chain links TRBV5-1 to TRBJ2-6; 8 bases are shared with TRBD1. From germline, CDR1 is SGHRS and CDR2 YFSETQ. The CDR3 contains 18 residues. V lost 1 base, J lost 0 bases, and 6 bases stayed unmatched. For the CDR3, the DNA is TGCGCCAGCAGCTTGATGGCAGGGGGCTACTCTGGGGCCAACGTCCTGACTTTC. It specifies CASSLMAGGYSGANVLTF.

This chain connects TRBV6-1 to TRBJ1-2; weak D call: TRBD1 (5 bases). This CDR3 contains 16 residues. Deletions cut 0 bases from V and 0 bases from J, with 11 bases between. Germline CDR1 and CDR2: MNHNS and SASEGT. CDR3 protein: CASSEAARDPNYGYTF. The CDR3 DNA reads as TGTGCCAGCAGTGAAGCGGCCAGGGATCCTAACTATGGCTACACCTTC.

The rearrangement joins TRBV18 to TRBJ2-1; D gene unclear. This CDR3 spans 15 amino acids. Trimming shortened V by 2 bases and J by 4 bases, and 12 bases separated the two germline ends. Germline V gene sequence: CDR1 KGHSH, CDR2 LQKENI. As DNA, the CDR3 is TGTGCCAGCTCACCAGGAGAACTCCTGTACAATGAGCAGTTCTTC. This gives the protein CASSPGELLYNEQFF.

This chain joins TRBV2 and TRBJ2-2, with 7 bases lining up with TRBD1. The CDR3 runs 15 residues. After removal of 4 bases from V and 5 bases from J, the junction contained 7 bases not matched to a gene. Germline V lookup: CDR1 SNHLY, CDR2 FYNNEI. The CDR3 reads CASSGDSAQTGELFF. The CDR3 DNA follows: TGTGCCAGCAGTGGGGACAGCGCCCAGACCGGGGAGCTGTTTTTT.

In its sample, this clone was seen once. V is TRBV2 and J is TRBJ1-5; possible D gene TRBD1, 5 bases. Trimming shortened V by 6 bases and J by 7 bases, and 13 bases separated the two germline ends. Germline V CDR1 and CDR2: SNHLY, FYNNEI. This CDR3 has 13 amino acids. As DNA, the CDR3 is TGTGCCAGCAGCAGGGAGGAAAGGCAGCCCCAGCATTTT. Translation: CASSREERQPQHF. Full variable domain (outside the CDR3, taken from reference TRBV2 and TRBJ1-5): EPEVTQTPSHQVTQMGQEVILRCVPISNHLYFYWYRQILGQKVEFLVSFYNNEISEKSEIFDDQFSVERPDGSNFTLKIRSTKLEDSAMYFCASSREERQPQHFGDGTRLSIL.

The chain recombines TRBV6-6 with TRBJ2-1, with 7 bases identical to TRBD2. The CDR3 totals 14 residues. J was trimmed by 4 bases and V by 5 bases; bases with no gene match: 5. Germline V gene sequence: CDR1 MNHNY, CDR2 SVGAGI (reference sequence). Written as DNA, the CDR3 is TGTGCCAGCAGTCCTAGCGGAACTTACAATGAGCAGTTCTTC. It translates to CASSPSGTYNEQFF.

This clone occurred once. CDR3 protein: CASSTNEGWGNEQYF. The CDR3 nucleotides are TGTGCCAGTAGTACCAACGAGGGTTGGGGAAACGAGCAGTACTTC. The V gene is TRBV19, the J gene TRBJ2-7; D is possibly TRBD2 (5 bases). Trimming removed 4 bases at V and 5 bases at J, with 18 bases between. CDR1 and CDR2 (germline): LNHDA, SQIVND (reference sequence). This CDR3 contains 15 residues.